The present T cell receptor beta chain was sequenced within a study of blood T cell repertoires in COVID-19. As for the study in general: The United States, Italy and Spain provided the acute and convalescent COVID-19 samples.

Germline lookup yields CDR1 SGHTA and CDR2 FQGTGA. There are 14 residues in the CDR3. The V end was cut by 1 base, the J end by 1 base, with 8 bases between. This table comes from immunoSEQ multiplex PCR, and its TCRdb copy is limited to in-frame clones, with some not included. The table has fewer than 350,000 clones, roughly 88% seen once. Sequencing used PBMCs or T cells enriched from blood (not recorded which). The TCR sequence derives from a man aged 25 to 40 who had recovered from COVID-19. The chain carries TRBV7-3 and TRBJ2-7; D gene unclear. In DNA form, the CDR3 reads TGTGCCAGCAGCTTAAGTCACACATCCTACGAGCAGTACTTC. This translates into CASSLSHTSYEQYF.